This paragraph covers one TCR beta chain sequence. With a far larger clone one base away, a read error is the likely cause. Combining iRepertoire HTBI primers with Arm-PCR of CDR3 regions, the authors built TCR beta libraries. TCRdb analysed the multiplex PCR reads with MiXCR anew, one entry per CDR3 protein. The sample yields about 450,000 distinct CDR3 sequences, less than 15% seen once. The germline V gene has CDR1 MDHEN and CDR2 SYDVKM. The CDR3 loop spans 16 amino acids. This sample was taken from a study of regulatory T cells in long-lasting Graves disease. Across the study: Graves' patients who were just diagnosed had used antithyroid drugs for under 3 months.

Time point described: newly diagnosed GD, antithyroid drugs for less than 3 months. The authors made the TCR library using RNA they extracted from PBMCs. The data were also submitted as part of a second study, on T cells in Graves' hyperthyroidism and ophthalmopathy. According to that study: A first-round RT-PCR of the TCR CDR3 used the HTBI primer set.

The gene calls are TRBV28 and TRBJ2-3, with TRBD1 identical over 7 bases. The J call may be incorrect, as the DNA end agrees better with TRBJ2-7. The sequenced sample was peripheral blood mononuclear cells (PBMCs), obtained at new diagnosis, from a patient treated with antithyroid drugs. The receptor's source is a woman between 50 and 59 years old with Graves disease. The CDR3 coding sequence is TGTGCCAGCAGTTCTTCCGAGACAGGGTGGAGCAATGAGCAGTACTTC. Its translation is CASSSSETGWSNEQYF.